Here is one T cell receptor beta chain with its context. The target antigen is unknown. The sample originates from a study of T cells in localized non-small cell lung cancer. Study outcomes and limitations: Because researchers sequenced only one region of the tumor, heterogeneity is still possible. Increased T cell density in blood showed an association with longer overall survival.

Sequencing was performed with immunoSEQ multiplex PCR; in TCRdb, only in-frame clones are kept and a portion is missing. The sample lists tens of thousands of clones; 81% were seen once. V was cut by 0 bases and J by 0 bases, with 2 bases left in between. CDR1 and CDR2 from the germline V gene are KGHSH and LQKENI. The CDR3 runs 13 residues. This TCR was recovered from a man between 40 and 70 years old with stage II lung adenocarcinoma. The V gene is TRBV18, the J gene TRBJ2-5; no reliable D call. The sequencing used PBMCs, collected before any cancer treatment. The CDR3 region has the DNA TGTGCCAGCTCACCACCAAACCAAGAGACCCAGTACTTC. It codes for CASSPPNQETQYF.